Below, 24 T cell receptor beta chains from the same sample are listed, as sequenced in a study of tumor-infiltrating lymphocytes in primary liver carcinoma. Both RNA and DNA were isolated together from around 20-30 mg of bulk tissue that had not been sorted. A primer matching the constant region was used to make TCR beta cDNA from 500 to 650 ng of total RNA. Libraries of TCR beta came from three nested multiplex PCR rounds with slightly modified ARM-PCR. TRBV1-TRBV30 forward and Cbeta reverse primers drove the first two roughly 11-cycle rounds. TCRdb re-derived calls from the multiplex PCR reads in MiXCR, one entry per CDR3 protein. The table lists over 75,000 distinct CDR3 sequences, about 70% of them singletons. Sequenced: tumor-adjacent normal liver tissue. These receptors were taken from a man between 35 and 55 years old with primary liver carcinoma and hepatitis B virus infection.

The chain recombines TRBV28 with TRBJ1-2; D possibly corresponds to TRBD1 (5 bases). The V and J ends lost 6 bases and 4 bases respectively, with 18 bases between them. Germline V gives CDR1 MDHEN, CDR2 SYDVKM. The CDR3 has 15 amino acids. CDR3 sequence reads: CASSSRAGNSYGYTF. CDR3 DNA: TGTGCCAGCAGCTCCCGGGCAGGGAATTCCTATGGCTACACCTTC.

In regard to this clonotype: A single base separates this from a much larger clone, so it may be a read error. The chain recombines TRBV12-3 or TRBV12-4 with TRBJ1-1; TRBD1 is a possible D gene (6 bases). The length of the CDR3 is 17 residues. The V end was cut by 6 bases, the J end by 3 bases, with 23 bases between. The CDR3 nucleotides read TGTGCCAGCAGCCCCCCCAGGGGTAGTAGGTACGACACTGAAGCTTTCTTT. This codes for CASSPPRGSRYDTEAFF.

The chain joins TRBV29-1 to TRBJ2-6; maybe TRBD1 (6 bases). The CDR3 is 11 residues long. V dropped 5 bases and J dropped 17 bases, with 16 bases sitting between them. Germline V gene lookup returns CDR1 SQVTM and CDR2 ANQGSEA. The CDR3 DNA reads TGCAGCGTTATGGGGGCCAACATCATGACTTTC. It is translated as CSVMGANIMTF.

For this clonotype: A much larger clone differs by one base, so this may be a read error. The chain couples TRBV5-4 to TRBJ2-7, with 11 bases aligning to TRBD2. Losses at the gene ends were 4 bases for V and 5 bases for J; bases not matched to a gene: 8. This CDR3 contains 15 residues. Germline V gene data show CDR1 as SGHNT and CDR2 as YYREEE (reference sequence). In nucleotides, the CDR3 is TGTGCCAGCAGCACGATCCTAGCGGGAGGCGACGAGCAGTACTTC. It codes for CASSTILAGGDEQYF.

This clonotype was detected a few times. A read error may be the cause here, since a much bigger clone is one base away. J is TRBJ2-7 and V is TRBV6-1; D perhaps matches TRBD2 (5 bases). Germline V gene lookup returns CDR1 MNHNS and CDR2 SASEGT. The CDR3 runs 15 residues. The V gene lost 3 bases and the J gene lost 3 bases, with 15 bases spanning the gap. The CDR3 region is CASSDWARGLYEQYF. CDR3 coding DNA: TGTGCCAGCAGTGATTGGGCGAGAGGACTCTACGAGCAGTACTTC.

The chain has TRBV7-9 and TRBJ2-1; 7 bases fit TRBD2. The germline gives CDR1 SEHNR, CDR2 FQNEAQ (reference sequence). CDR3 length equals 11 residues. J gave up 12 bases and V 6 bases, and 5 bases lay outside the gene matches. The CDR3 DNA reads as TGTGCCAGCAGTTCGACTAGCCGGCAGTTCTTC. Residues: CASSSTSRQFF.

This clonotype was detected many times. The rearrangement links TRBV29-1 to TRBJ2-1; D possibly corresponds to TRBD2 (7 bases). The CDR3 covers 11 residues. The germline CDR1 and CDR2 sequences are SQVTM and ANQGSEA. V lost 7 bases to trimming and J lost 7 bases, with 11 bases between them. CDR3 nucleotides: TGCAGCGGGGGGGGCTTAAATGAGCAGTTCTTC. Its translation is CSGGGLNEQFF.

There are many counts of this clonotype. V is TRBV10-3 and J is TRBJ2-5; D is ambiguous. The CDR3 consists of 13 residues. Looked up from germline, CDR1 is ENHRY and CDR2 is SYGVKD. The V end lost 9 bases, the J end lost 0 bases, and 11 bases lay between the germline ends. CDR3 nucleotide sequence: TGTGCCATAGCCCCCTCGGACCAAGAGACCCAGTACTTC. Protein sequence: CAIAPSDQETQYF.

Turning to this clonotype: It is likely a read error, because the conserved phenylalanine at the end of the CDR3 is missing. This rearrangement joins TRBV6-5 to TRBJ2-3; D not certain. The CDR3 loop spans 14 amino acids. The germline V gene has CDR1 MNHEY and CDR2 SVGAGI. V lost 4 bases, J lost 2 bases, and 10 bases lay in between. The CDR3 DNA follows: TGTGCCAGCAGTTTCGTCGGAGCCACAGATACGCAGTATTAT. It is translated as CASSFVGATDTQYY.

In regard to this clonotype: This sequence may be a read error, since a much larger clone differs from it by one base. The V and J genes are TRBV14 and TRBJ2-2, with D tentatively TRBD2 (6 bases). CDR3 length equals 13 residues. Germline V lookup: CDR1 SGHDN, CDR2 FVKESK. CDR3 sequence: CASSQQDTGGLFF. CDR3 coding DNA: TGTGCCAGCAGCCAACAGGACACCGGGGGGCTGTTTTTT.

In regard to this clonotype: An end of the junction differs from the germline gene, which may be a read error. This chain joins TRBV29-1 and TRBJ2-3, with TRBD2 as a possible D gene (6 bases). Germline lookup yields CDR1 SQVTM and CDR2 ANQGSEA. The CDR3 length is 13 residues. The CDR3 region is CSVRAGTTDTHYF. The CDR3 DNA is TGCAGCGTTCGTGCGGGGACCACAGATACGCACTATTTT.

This clonotype has at least ten counts. J is TRBJ2-4 and V is TRBV12-3 or TRBV12-4, with 7 bases identical to TRBD1. The CDR3 is 11 residues long. The V segment lost 2 bases and the J segment 13 bases; nucleotides outside the gene matches: 2. The chain's CDR3 is CASSLTGVQYF. The CDR3 coding sequence is TGTGCCAGCAGTTTAACAGGGGTACAGTACTTC.

Worth noting for this clonotype: Relative to the germline gene, one junction end is altered; a read error may explain this. The rearrangement links TRBV10-2 to TRBJ2-3; 9 bases are a match to TRBD2. This CDR3 spans 16 amino acids. Germline CDR1 reads WSHSY; CDR2 reads SAAADI. CDR3 amino acids: CASSVDVAGATHTQNF. CDR3 coding DNA: TGCGCCAGCAGTGTTGATGTAGCGGGAGCGACACATACGCAGAATTTT.

To note about this clonotype: The germline gene is not matched at one end of the junction; a read error may be the cause. This sequence joins TRBV11-2 and TRBJ2-1; D possibly corresponds to TRBD2 (5 bases). The CDR3 consists of 15 residues. Germline V CDR1 and CDR2: SGHAT, FQNNGV. The CDR3 sequence: CASIPSTSSYNEQSF. The CDR3 DNA reads as TGTGCCAGCATTCCTAGCACGAGCTCCTACAATGAGCAGTCCTTC.

As concerns this clonotype: Given the absence of the conserved phenylalanine or tryptophan at the CDR3 end, a read error is likely. The gene calls are TRBV10-2 and TRBJ2-5; 7 positions agree with TRBD2. The CDR3 runs 15 residues. Trimming took 4 bases from V and 0 from J; bases not matched to a gene: 5. CDR1 is WSHSY and CDR2 is SAAADI in the germline V gene. Here the CDR3 DNA reads TGCGCCAGCAGTGGTGCTAGCGGTGACCAAGAGACCCAGTACCTC. It codes for CASSGASGDQETQYL.

On this clonotype itself: A read error may account for a junction end that differs from germline. V is TRBV11-2 and J is TRBJ2-5; D is perhaps TRBD1 (5 bases). The CDR3 is made up of 14 amino acids. Germline V gives CDR1 SGHAT, CDR2 FQNNGV. The CDR3: CANSLERGAETQYF. The DNA of the CDR3 is TGTGCCAACAGCTTAGAAAGGGGCGCTGAGACCCAGTACTTC. Variable domain in full (rest from reference TRBV11-2 and TRBJ2-5): EAGVAQSPRYKIIEKRQSVAFWCNPISGHATLYWYQQILGQGPKLLIQFQNNGVVDDSQLPKDRFSAERLKGVDSTLKIQPAKLEDSAVYLCANSLERGAETQYFGPGTRLLVL.

This clonotype has only a few counts. At one boundary the junction diverges from the germline segment, which might be a read error. The V gene is TRBV11-2, the J gene TRBJ1-1; no reliable D call. CDR3 length: 13 amino acids. Germline V gives CDR1 SGHAT, CDR2 FQNNGV. The CDR3 region is CARSLGSHTEAFF. CDR3 nucleotides: TGTGCCAGAAGCTTAGGCAGCCACACTGAAGCTTTCTTT.

As for this clonotype: The junction shows a germline mismatch at one end, possibly a read error. This chain connects TRBV12-3 or TRBV12-4 to TRBJ1-1, with 9 bases fitting TRBD1. This CDR3 comprises 14 residues. The CDR3 region has the DNA TGTGCCAGCAGCTTACAGGGGGCAGGGACTAAAGCTTACTTT. It yields the protein CASSLQGAGTKAYF.

This clonotype was seen at least ten times. This chain connects TRBV10-1 to TRBJ2-2; no definite D call. Germline V lookup: CDR1 WNHNN, CDR2 SYGVQD (reference sequence). The germline V and J ends were trimmed by 4 bases and 4 bases, with 7 bases remaining between them. The CDR3 length is 13 residues. As DNA, the CDR3 is TGCGCCAGCAGTGCTTCAATCACCGGGGAGCTGTTTTTT. Amino acid sequence: CASSASITGELFF.

This clonotype was counted many times. The chain recombines TRBV29-1 with TRBJ2-7; 9 bases fit TRBD1. Germline V lookup: CDR1 SQVTM, CDR2 ANQGSEA. J gave up 2 bases and V 4 bases, and 6 bases lay outside the gene matches. The CDR3 length is 14 residues. The CDR3 protein is CSVAGQGLTYEQYF. CDR3 DNA: TGCAGCGTTGCGGGACAGGGACTAACCTACGAGCAGTACTTC.

For this clonotype: Since the CDR3 does not end with the conserved phenylalanine or tryptophan, this likely comes from a read error. This chain uses TRBV30 with TRBJ2-3; D unclear. Trimming cost V 6 bases and J 0 bases, with 10 bases left between them. The CDR3 is 13 residues long. Germline assignment: CDR1 GTSNPN and CDR2 SVGIG (reference sequence). The CDR3 here is CACSGPSTDTQYL. CDR3 DNA: TGTGCCTGCTCCGGGCCTAGCACAGATACGCAGTATCTT.

A remark on this clonotype: It may be a read error: a sequence one base away is much more abundant. No conserved phenylalanine or tryptophan ends this CDR3, so it is likely a read error. This rearrangement joins TRBV12-3 or TRBV12-4 to TRBJ1-2, with D unclear. Between the trimmed V and J ends, which lost 1 base and 3 bases, there was a span of 12 bases. There are 15 residues in the CDR3. CDR3 DNA sequence: TGTGCCAGCAGTTTAGTGGGTGAGAGGGACTATGGCTACACCTCC. This encodes CASSLVGERDYGYTS.

This clonotype was picked up many times. The chain joins TRBV29-1 to TRBJ2-1; 9 bases line up with TRBD2. Germline V CDR1 and CDR2: SQVTM, ANQGSEA. The CDR3 has 18 amino acids. With V trimmed by 4 bases and J by 0 bases, 13 bases remained unmatched. CDR3 residues: CSVGNSGRIRGSYNEQFF. The CDR3 region has the DNA TGCAGCGTTGGTAATAGCGGGAGAATCAGGGGCTCCTACAATGAGCAGTTCTTC.

With respect to this clonotype: One end of the junction does not line up with germline, which may come from a read error. The CDR3 nucleotides read TGTGCTAGCAGTTTGTGGGTACGTGAGCAGTTCTTC. Translating gives CASSLWVREQFF. The chain has TRBV11-2 and TRBJ2-1, with D uncertain. This CDR3 spans 12 amino acids. Germline V CDR1 and CDR2: SGHAT, FQNNGV.